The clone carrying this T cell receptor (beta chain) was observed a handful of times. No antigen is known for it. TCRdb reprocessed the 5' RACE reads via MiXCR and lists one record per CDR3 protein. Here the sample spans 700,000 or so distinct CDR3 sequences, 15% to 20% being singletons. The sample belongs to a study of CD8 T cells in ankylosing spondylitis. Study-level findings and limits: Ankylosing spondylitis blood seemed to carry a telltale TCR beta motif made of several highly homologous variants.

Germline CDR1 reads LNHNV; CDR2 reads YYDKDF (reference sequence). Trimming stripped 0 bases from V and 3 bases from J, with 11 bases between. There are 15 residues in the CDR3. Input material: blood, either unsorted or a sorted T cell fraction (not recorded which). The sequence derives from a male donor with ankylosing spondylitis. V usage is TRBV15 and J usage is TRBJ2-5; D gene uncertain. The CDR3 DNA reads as TGTGCCACCAGCAGAGATAATAGTTTCAAAGAGACCCAGTACTTC. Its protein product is CATSRDNSFKETQYF.